This T cell receptor (beta chain) was sequenced during a study of cytomegalovirus exposure and HLA in healthy donors (dated by TCRdb to about 2017). Describing the broader study: According to an earlier analysis of a few hundred of the donors, about 179 million T cells yielded some 120 million unique TCR beta sequences and 276 Gb of sequence data. An early release covering around 630 HLA-typed donors comprised about 300 gigabases of sequencing data and approximately 80 million unique TCR sequences. Among the roughly 400 genotyped donors, approximately 81% belonged to the genetic ancestry cluster associated with self-reported Caucasian donors. The aim of the study was to test whether cataloging public T cell receptors could identify signatures of past pathogen exposure. The T cell repertoires of under 700 subjects were profiled by immunosequencing and related to cytomegalovirus serostatus. Besides the first cohort of roughly 640 subjects, a separate validation cohort made up of over a hundred different subjects was used. To predict cytomegalovirus infection status, the study brought together high-throughput TCR immunosequencing, statistical association of individual TCRs with disease status, and machine learning. A later analysis re-examined previously published TCR beta repertoires from more than 650 donors and added high-resolution HLA genotyping to investigate patterns of TCR occurrence. In the later analysis, no new phenotypic data were used to find candidate immune exposures; instead, reliance was placed on TCR beta sequences and their occurrence across donors. An earlier analysis of nearly 600 of the donors applied high-throughput TCR beta sequencing to assess whether each TCR beta V gene segment acted as functional or pseudogenic. Donor age, sex, ethnicity and CMV serostatus were collected together with the repertoire data. In a later genetic analysis, genome-wide SNP genotypes for about 65% of the roughly 700 donors were used, and that subset was treated as a discovery cohort. Every discovery cohort repertoire had been produced on one sequencing platform. Class I and class II HLA loci were covered by the typing at four-digit resolution. Typing coverage varied by locus: roughly 620-640 donors for A, B, C, DRB1 and DQB1; roughly 510 for DQA1; over 600 for DPA1; fewer than 480 for DPB1. About five DR-DQ haplotypes were handled as single units for association and clustering because linkage in the cohort was strong. Among 398 genotyped donors of the cohort, an average of approximately 230,000 unique TCR beta nucleotide sequences were sequenced per donor, about a sixth of them non-productive. Overall study results and their limits: In vitro tests confirmed that a few of the cytomegalovirus-associated TCR beta chains recognize cytomegalovirus antigens. Correlated functional status among segregating V segments might be attributable to linkage disequilibrium, but an unknown experimental factor could not be ruled out. The earlier analysis of 587 of the donors excluded approximately 15 rarely observed V segments, including chromosome 9 orphons, because counts were too low. Most TCR sequences were seen in very few donors, while some public TCRs were found in many individuals. Compared with the approximately 670-donor mean, donors in an Asian-associated ancestry cluster had fewer N-insertions in productive TCRs, according to a later genetic analysis. It was suggested by the authors that the approach could potentially be generalized to other disease states and immunological phenotypes. Only TCR beta chains were sequenced in this cohort, and the absence of alpha or paired-chain data limited detectable features. Presence/absence analyses assumed roughly uniform sequencing depth across donors, an assumption that may not hold. A later analysis found that HLA-associated TCR beta chains were more clonally expanded and had lower generation probabilities than equally common non-associated chains. The study gave a list of 150 to 200 TCR beta chains associated with cytomegalovirus. Cytomegalovirus status was reported to be diagnosed by the classifier with high specificity and sensitivity in both the original and validation cohorts. For the cohort, immune exposure information was limited to CMV serostatus. A further reported finding was that TCR beta sequences accurately predicted the HLA-A and HLA-B alleles for most subjects in the first cohort. Because HLA typing was unavailable for some donors at each locus, only the typed subset was used in association tests. V-gene and J-gene trimming of TCR beta chains was associated with a missense DCLRE1C variant in a later genetic analysis, and the association was replicated in an independent cohort. Assigning TCR associations to individual alleles was difficult when HLA alleles, especially DR and DQ, strongly co-occurred. Some IMGT-functional V segments, including TRBV6-2 and TRBV6-3, could not be distinguished by the 87-base-pair reads and were therefore excluded. At a false discovery rate of 0.05, a later analysis linked 15,000 to 20,000 TCR beta sequences to specific HLA alleles. A later analysis found that TCR association rates varied across HLA loci, with DRB1 alleles showing the most associated TCRs and HLA-C alleles the fewest. In a later analysis, most CMV-associated TCR beta chains were found to appear HLA-restricted, with HLA associations seemingly driven largely by CMV exposure. Several of the top co-occurrence clusters appeared to be linked to parvovirus B19, influenza, CMV and Epstein-Barr virus, according to a later analysis. A cluster of highly shared sequence variants was judged likely to be a technical artifact of the sequencing pipeline. Broadly in line with IMGT annotations, most TCR beta V segments showed up in productive rearrangements about 87% or about 30% of the time in an earlier analysis of some 590 of the donors.

Relative to germline, V is missing 6 bases and J is missing 3 bases, with 2 bases of the junction outside any gene match. Based on the germline V gene, the CDR1 and CDR2 sequences are MNHNS and SASEGT. From the cysteine up to the phenylalanine, the CDR3 has a length of 15 residues. Here the CDR3 DNA is all that survives: 45 bases in frame from base 1. This clone occurred a few times. Its binding antigen is unknown. Base qualities are missing; no much larger clone stands one base away. The cohort was made up of 666 healthy bone marrow donors. Cohort members were all nominally healthy when sampled, although unrecorded immune exposures were likely present. The donor was CMV seropositive and was included in the group of about 290 seropositive cohort members. Every donor gave a peripheral blood sample, and the peripheral blood mononuclear cells from that sample were used for TCR beta sequencing. The Qiagen DNeasy Blood Extraction Kit was used to extract genomic DNA from the blood cell samples.

The method was the immunoSEQ multiplex PCR assay. For the multiplex PCR, a mixture combining 60 forward primers for TCR Vbeta segments and 13 reverse primers for TCR Jbeta segments was used. A multiplex PCR assay on genomic DNA amplified the CDR3 region of rearranged TCR beta genes. The amplified TCR beta libraries were sequenced on the Illumina HiSeq System as 87-base-pair reads. The source study handled its data this way. A later analysis counted about 80 million unique TCR beta chains across the roughly 700 repertoires, and around 9.9 million of these chains were shared by at least two donors. Raw reads were error-corrected and collapsed into unique sequences by a nearest-neighbor algorithm in which closely related sequences were merged to remove PCR and sequencing errors. Alignment of CDR3 sequences to IMGT reference sequences was used to assign V, D and J gene segments. For a sequence to be retained, a match of at least six nucleotides was required to both a V gene segment and a J gene segment. Rearrangements were called productive when the CDR3 lacked stop codons and stayed in frame with V and J; all others were non-productive. Following IMGT convention, CDR3 was defined as the stretch from the second conserved V-encoded cysteine to the conserved J-encoded phenylalanine. The earlier analysis of around 640 of the donors excluded sequences that lacked an unambiguous match to a single V gene segment. An earlier analysis of approximately 590 of the donors called V segments functional above 56.7% productive rearrangements and segregating when the between-donor standard deviation exceeded 5%. A statistical classification framework was developed to diagnose cytomegalovirus status using the catalog of TCR beta chain sequences. V and J gene assignment, in a later analysis, came from comparing TCR nucleotide sequences with IMGT/GENE-DB human TR gene sequences. In a later analysis, CDR3 sequences and most-parsimonious VDJ recombination scenarios were assigned using the TCRdist pipeline. In a later analysis, each TCR beta chain was defined by its CDR3 amino acid sequence together with its V-gene family, and reads lacking a unique V-gene family were excluded. In a later analysis, some 600 highly shared, low-generation-probability nucleotide sequences were removed to address suspected cross-contamination and a sequencing artifact. In a later analysis, a clonal expansion index was calculated for each public chain from normalized within-repertoire ranks of inferred template counts. Generation probabilities in a later analysis came from a VDJ recombination model fitted to out-of-frame rearrangements, and those results were checked against IGoR. Hypergeometric tests were used in a later analysis to score TCR-TCR, TCR-HLA and TCR-CMV co-occurrence, with a repertoire-size bias correction applied to the TCR pairs. To estimate false discovery rates, a later analysis permuted the HLA or CMV assignments 20 times. A later analysis grouped co-occurring TCRs with DBSCAN, adding TCRdist sequence similarity when clustering within HLA-allele-positive subsets. Repertoires with fewer than 30,000 or more than 120,000 public chains were left out of co-occurrence clustering, as were five repertoires with anomalous nucleotide sharing. Not all clones reach the TCRdb copy of this immuneACCESS table, which keeps in-frame sequences only. Checked studies attribute under half of the gap to unresolved V genes and leave the rest unexplained. D and trimming were read from the DNA, whereas the V and J calls and clone size are those reported in that table. For this sample there are roughly 150,000 clones; under 70% appear just once. Less than 11% of the sample is held by the ten biggest clonotypes.

The sequence joins TRBV6-1 to TRBJ2-2; 12 central bases correspond to TRBD2. The source is a man aged 25 to 45 in good health and CMV-seropositive. The sample taken for sequencing was PBMCs. The DNA reads TGTGCCAGCAGGAGACTAGCGGGAGACACCGGGGAGCTGTTTTTT. Its translation is CASRRLAGDTGELFF.